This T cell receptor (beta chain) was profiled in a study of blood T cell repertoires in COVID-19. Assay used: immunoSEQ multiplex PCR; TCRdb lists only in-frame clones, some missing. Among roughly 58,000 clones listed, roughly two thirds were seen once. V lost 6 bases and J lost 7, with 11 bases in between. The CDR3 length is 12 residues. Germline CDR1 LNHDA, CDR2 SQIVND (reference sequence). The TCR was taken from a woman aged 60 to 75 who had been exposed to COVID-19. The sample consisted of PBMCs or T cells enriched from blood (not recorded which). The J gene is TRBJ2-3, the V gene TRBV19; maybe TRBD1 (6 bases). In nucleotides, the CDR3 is TGTGCCAGTAGGGGGGCTGGGAATACGCAGTATTTT. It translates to CASRGAGNTQYF.